The present TCR beta chain was sequenced within a study of PD-1 blockade in classical Hodgkin lymphoma. Findings and caveats of the study: Before treatment, TCR diversity in newly diagnosed patients was reportedly lower than in healthy donors. Repertoire differences lack defined causes, possibly disease activity or prior therapy.

Notes on this clone: Antigen specificity is unknown.

The time point: newly diagnosed, previously untreated cHL patient sample. Magnetic negative selection served to purify CD4+ T cells out of PBMCs that had been thawed. Investigators turned to newly diagnosed, untreated classical Hodgkin lymphoma PBMCs for comparison. Repertoires were generated with immunoSEQ multiplex PCR, while TCRdb's copy carries only in-frame clones and drops some. The sample includes tens of thousands of clones, roughly 90% of them seen just once. This sequence originates from a human donor with classical Hodgkin lymphoma. Material: CD4+ T cells from blood.

The CDR3 sequence: CAIRRGAAADTQYF. Here the CDR3 DNA reads TGTGCCATACGTCGGGGGGCTGCCGCAGATACGCAGTATTTT. The J gene is TRBJ2-3, the V gene TRBV10-3, with a tentative D call TRBD2 (7 bases). This CDR3 spans 14 amino acids. From germline, CDR1 is ENHRY and CDR2 SYGVKD. V lost 9 bases to trimming and J lost 4 bases, with 17 bases between them.